Listed here is a single T cell receptor (beta chain). Its antigen is as yet unknown. The sample comes from a study of T cell responses to AZD1222 COVID-19 vaccine. The CDR3 spans 17 residues. Germline V gives CDR1 SGHNT, CDR2 YYREEE (reference sequence). Trimming took 0 bases from V and 2 from J; bases not matched to a gene: 8. The repertoire was sequenced with immunoSEQ multiplex PCR; TCRdb's copy has only in-frame clones and lacks some. The data contain under 150,000 clones, 82% of them singletons. Study conclusions and caveats: Mapped onto spike, vaccine-associated CD4 TCRs spanned it and were dominant at 160-218 and 743-854. Donors were mostly white British, more females; clonal diversity possibly underestimated. Two doses of AZD1222 preceded a rise in Spike-specific TCR breadth and depth.

The specimen comprised peripheral blood, sampled on day 0 of MenACWY control vaccination. The clonotype originates from an adult in good health. The rearrangement links TRBV5-4 to TRBJ1-3; 7 bases are shared with TRBD1. CDR3 coding DNA: TGTGCCAGCAGCTTGGCCCCCCAGGGGGTAACTGGAAACACCATATATTTT. Protein product: CASSLAPQGVTGNTIYF. Looking up the rest from reference TRBV5-4 and TRBJ1-3 gives the full variable domain: ETGVTQSPTHLIKTRGQQVTLRCSSQSGHNTVSWYQQALGQGPQFIFQYYREEENGRGNFPPRFSGLQFPNYSSELNVNALELDDSALYLCASSLAPQGVTGNTIYFGEGSWLTVV.